The 6 T cell receptor beta chains below were found in one sample sequenced in a study of technical replicates of blood from a few donors. The protocol was immunoSEQ multiplex PCR, while the TCRdb copy is restricted to in-frame clones and leaves out a portion. Of 65,000 to 75,000 clones listed, around 88% are singletons. The sample consisted of PBMCs. The receptors shown here come from a human donor in good health. Some clones in this sample may be carry-over from other donors' samples.

In this sample, this clone turned up a few times. This chain uses TRBV5-1 with TRBJ1-2, with TRBD1 matching over 9 bases. There are 15 residues in the CDR3. The trim removed 4 bases at V and 8 bases at J, leaving 12 bases unmatched. In germline, CDR1 is SGHRS, CDR2 YFSETQ. CDR3 DNA sequence: TGCGCCAGCAGCCTCACCGCCGACAGGGGGTCGGGCTACACCTTC. The encoded protein is CASSLTADRGSGYTF.

The CDR3 loop reads CASSRTSGYQETQYF. The CDR3 DNA is TGTGCCAGCAGCCGGACTAGCGGTTACCAAGAGACCCAGTACTTC. The rearrangement uses TRBV5-4 and TRBJ2-5; 10 bases are shared with TRBD2. CDR1 is SGHNT and CDR2 is YYREEE in the germline V gene (reference sequence). After removal of 4 bases from V and 0 bases from J, the junction contained 3 bases not matched to a gene. The CDR3 is made up of 15 amino acids.

The chain links TRBV15 to TRBJ1-1; D call uncertain. Trimming took off 1 base at V and 1 base at J, with 7 bases between the two ends. The CDR3 covers 14 residues. Germline loops: CDR1 LNHNV, CDR2 YYDKDF (reference sequence). In nucleotides, the CDR3 is TGTGCCACCAGCAGAGCTACGGGGAACACTGAAGCTTTCTTT. This encodes CATSRATGNTEAFF.

The chain joins TRBV7-9 to TRBJ2-7; 10 bases align to TRBD2. The germline V gene has CDR1 SEHNR and CDR2 FQNEAQ (reference sequence). V shed 1 base, J shed 4 bases, and the junction held 4 bases outside the gene matches. The CDR3 consists of 15 residues. In nucleotides, the CDR3 is TGTGCCAGCAGCTTAGTGGCTAGCGGGAGATACGAGCAGTACTTC. This encodes CASSLVASGRYEQYF.

This chain uses TRBV5-1 with TRBJ2-2, with D tentatively TRBD1 (6 bases). V lost 3 bases, J lost 7 bases, and 10 bases lay in between. Per the germline V gene, CDR1 is SGHRS and CDR2 is YFSETQ. CDR3 size: 13 residues. The DNA of the CDR3 is TGCGCCAGCAGCTGGACAGTCAGCGGGGAGCTGTTTTTT. Its protein product is CASSWTVSGELFF.

This clone was observed a single time. V is TRBV10-3 and J is TRBJ1-5, with no clear D. V lost 0 bases and J lost 11, with 14 bases in between. The CDR3 is 14 residues long. Germline V gives CDR1 ENHRY, CDR2 SYGVKD. This CDR3 reads CAISESSISAAQHF. The CDR3 DNA sequence: TGTGCCATCAGTGAGTCTTCCATTTCCGCGGCCCAGCATTTT.